The clone carrying this T cell receptor beta chain was seen repeatedly, ten times or more. TCRdb itself ran the 5' RACE reads through MiXCR, one entry per CDR3 protein. The sample contains tens of thousands of distinct CDR3 sequences, around 2.9% of which appear only once. The record originates from a study of CD8 T cells in ankylosing spondylitis. Trimming stripped 3 bases from V and 1 base from J, with 20 bases between. Germline V gives CDR1 SGDLS, CDR2 YYNGEE. CDR3 length: 18 residues. This receptor was taken from a male donor with ankylosing spondylitis or in good health (not recorded which). Input material: blood, either unsorted or a sorted T cell fraction (not recorded which). The rearrangement uses TRBV9 and TRBJ1-3; D gene uncertain. The CDR3 DNA reads TGTGCCAGCAGCGGGTCGGGCAGGCGTACATCGTCTGGAAACACCATATATTTT. Its protein is CASSGSGRRTSSGNTIYF.